The sample holds many counts of the clone carrying this T cell receptor (beta chain). The method was immunoSEQ multiplex PCR; TCRdb's version includes in-frame clones alone and lacks a portion of them. The sample includes a few hundred thousand clones, approximately 88% seen only once; the top ten take 0.9% to 1%. The data are from a study of blood T cell repertoires in COVID-19. Germline CDR1 and CDR2: MDHEN and SYDVKM. This CDR3 is built from 14 residues. Trimming took 5 bases from V and 8 from J, leaving 18 bases between them. What was sequenced was peripheral blood. This sequence joins TRBV28 and TRBJ1-2, with D unclear. This clonotype originated in a woman between 40 and 55 years old who had recovered from COVID-19. The chain's CDR3 is CASSPLGTTGGYTF. CDR3 DNA: TGTGCCAGCAGTCCCTTGGGCACTACGGGGGGCTACACCTTC.